This T cell receptor beta chain was sequenced for a study of blood T cell repertoires in COVID-19. In the original workflow: From reference gene primer amplification, estimates of nucleated cell counts were derived. Measured with immunoSEQ multiplex PCR; TCRdb has only the in-frame clones, and not every one. For V, J and clone size, that table is used; D and trimming come from the DNA. The sample holds a few hundred thousand clones, around nine tenths seen once. Germline V CDR1 and CDR2: SGHRS, YFSETQ. The CDR3 contains 14 residues. The ends lost 4 bases at V and 4 bases at J; junction bases unmatched: 5.

This TCR was sampled from a man between 18 and 35 years old with active or convalescent COVID-19. Sequenced input: peripheral blood. The chain combines TRBV5-1 with TRBJ2-3; 8 bases map to TRBD2. The CDR3, as DNA: TGCGCCAGCAGCCCATCGACTAGCGCAGATACGCAGTATTTT. This gives the protein CASSPSTSADTQYF.